Presented here are 27 T cell receptor beta chains from one specimen sequenced in a study of Graves' ophthalmopathy and Graves' hyperthyroidism (dated by TCRdb to the late 2010s). The data were produced on an Illumina HiSeq 2000. For repertoire sequencing, TCR beta CDR3 regions were amplified from RNA transcripts. A first-round RT-PCR used HTBI primers with the Qiagen OneStep RT-PCR kit, followed by a second-round multiplex PCR, size selection and purification. TCRdb redid the processing of the public reads, applying fastp at Q25 and MiXCR, and retained in-frame beta chains. Each CDR3 protein appears once, grouped with its most common genes and DNA. Within this sample are tens of thousands of distinct CDR3 sequences, with about 50% of them counted one time only. Around 20% of the sample rests with the top ten. The sequenced sample consisted of peripheral blood. Receptors originate from an adult man with Graves' ophthalmopathy.

The chain uses TRBV19 and TRBJ2-5, with D perhaps assigned TRBD1 or TRBD2 (5 bases each). The CDR3 consists of 14 residues. Between the trimmed V and J ends, which lost 3 bases and 4 bases, there was a span of 12 bases. Per germline, CDR1 LNHDA and CDR2 SQIVND (reference sequence). The CDR3 sequence: CASSIHRDGETQYF. As DNA, the CDR3 is TGTGCCAGTAGTATTCACCGGGACGGAGAGACCCAGTACTTC.

This clonotype was recorded at least ten times. The chain couples TRBV27 to TRBJ1-6; no clear D. Trimming took 6 bases from V and 0 from J, leaving 12 bases between them. The CDR3 covers 16 residues. Germline CDR1 and CDR2: MNHEY and SMNVEV (reference sequence). The CDR3 DNA reads as TGTGCCAGCAGACGTGAAGGGAACTCCTATAATTCACCCCTCCACTTT. This encodes CASRREGNSYNSPLHF.

As for this clonotype: One junction end disagrees with the germline gene, perhaps due to a read error. The chain joins TRBV11-1 to TRBJ2-5; maybe TRBD2 (5 bases). CDR3 length equals 14 residues. The germline gives CDR1 SGHAT, CDR2 FQDESV (reference sequence). The CDR3 DNA follows: TGCACCAGCAGCTTAGGTGGACTCACGGAGACCCAGTACTTC. This sequence encodes CTSSLGGLTETQYF.

In its sample, this clonotype was seen many times. This sequence joins TRBV6-5 and TRBJ1-5; a possible D gene is TRBD1 (5 bases). The germline gives CDR1 MNHEY, CDR2 SVGAGI. The CDR3 has 15 amino acids. V was shortened by 8 bases and J by 1 base, with 15 bases between the two germline ends. CDR3 sequence reads: CASAWDASSNQPQHF. The CDR3 nucleotides are TGTGCCAGCGCCTGGGACGCCTCGAGCAATCAGCCCCAGCATTTT.

This clonotype was seen ten or more times. This chain links TRBV11-2 with TRBJ2-2; TRBD2 might be the D (7 bases). The CDR3 length is 17 residues. The germline V gene has CDR1 SGHAT and CDR2 FQNNGV. V was shortened by 8 bases and J by 7 bases, with 26 bases between the two germline ends. This CDR3 is CASRRGLRERVGGELFF. The CDR3 DNA reads as TGTGCCAGCCGGAGGGGGTTGCGGGAGCGGGTTGGCGGGGAGCTGTTTTTT.

The chain has TRBV7-2 and TRBJ2-7, with 16 positions matching TRBD2. J lost 2 bases, V lost 0 bases, and 1 base had no gene match. Germline CDR1 is SGHTA and CDR2 is FQGNSA. The length of the CDR3 is 17 residues. CDR3 region: CASSLAGTSGRAYEQYF. For the CDR3, the DNA is TGTGCCAGCAGCTTAGCAGGGACTAGCGGGAGGGCCTACGAGCAGTACTTC.

The chain couples TRBV19 to TRBJ1-1, with 7 nucleotides matching TRBD1. This CDR3 has 13 amino acids. Per germline, CDR1 LNHDA and CDR2 SQIVND (reference sequence). Germline trimming cut 0 bases from V and 11 bases from J; bases unmatched to any gene: 6. Here the CDR3 reads CASSIETGLRAFF. The CDR3 region has the DNA TGTGCCAGTAGTATAGAGACAGGGCTTCGGGCTTTCTTT.

The chain couples TRBV7-2 to TRBJ1-4; unclear D gene. CDR3 length: 15 residues. Per germline, CDR1 SGHTA and CDR2 FQGNSA. V was pared by 4 bases and J by 0 bases, with 9 bases between. DNA of the CDR3: TGTGCCAGCAGCTCCGAACTCGCAACTAATGAAAAACTGTTTTTT. This translates into CASSSELATNEKLFF.

The chain carries TRBV9 and TRBJ1-1; D gene unclear. Per the germline V gene, CDR1 is SGDLS and CDR2 is YYNGEE. V was pared by 1 base and J by 6 bases, with 7 bases between. This CDR3 has 12 residues. CDR3 sequence (DNA): TGTGCCAGCAGCGTACCATACGCTGAAGCTTTCTTT. Translated, it gives CASSVPYAEAFF.

The rearrangement links TRBV2 to TRBJ1-6; 9 positions agree with TRBD1. The junction had 10 bases not matched to a gene; V was cut back by 9 bases and J by 7 bases. This CDR3 comprises 15 residues. The germline V gene has CDR1 SNHLY and CDR2 FYNNEI. This chain's CDR3 is CASQETGGYNSPLHF. The CDR3 DNA follows: TGTGCCAGTCAGGAGACAGGGGGTTACAATTCACCCCTCCACTTT.

The rearrangement uses TRBV20-1 and TRBJ1-6; 7 nucleotides line up with TRBD1. V gave up 2 bases and J gave up 6 bases; unmatched junction bases: 7. Germline assignment: CDR1 DFQATT and CDR2 SNEGSKA (reference sequence). The CDR3 runs 15 residues. The CDR3, as DNA: TGCAGTGCTAGAACCTGGGACAGCTCTAATTCACCCCTCCACTTT. This gives the protein CSARTWDSSNSPLHF.

This clonotype was recorded many times. This may be a read error: a much more frequent sequence differs by one nucleotide. This chain connects TRBV2 to TRBJ1-1; D is possibly TRBD1 (6 bases). Trimming pared 6 bases from V and 3 bases from J, leaving 14 bases between. The germline CDR1 and CDR2 sequences are SNHLY and FYNNEI. The CDR3 runs 14 residues. The chain's CDR3 is CASRLRGMDTEAFF. DNA for the CDR3: TGTGCCAGCAGACTCAGGGGCATGGACACTGAAGCTTTCTTT.

In the case of this clonotype: Sequence at one end of the junction differs from germline and may be a read error. The chain links TRBV12-3 or TRBV12-4 to TRBJ2-2; weak D call: TRBD2 (5 bases). The CDR3 extends over 14 amino acids. Written as DNA, the CDR3 is TGTGCCAGCGGTCCGTCTAGGACCACCGGGGAGCTGGTTTTT. Translation: CASGPSRTTGELVF.

This clonotype was counted once. The rearrangement links TRBV10-3 to TRBJ2-7; the D gene is possibly TRBD1 (5 bases). V gave up 2 bases and J gave up 9 bases, with 11 bases separating them. The CDR3 has 12 residues. In germline, CDR1 is ENHRY, CDR2 SYGVKD. CDR3 bases: TGTGCCATCAGTGAGCGTGGGGCTACGCAGTACGTC. Amino acid sequence: CAISERGATQYV.

The chain uses TRBV4-1 and TRBJ2-3, with TRBD1 matching 8 bases. Unmatched junction bases numbered 3, after V lost 3 bases and J lost 1 base. CDR1 and CDR2 from the germline V gene are MGHRA and YSYEKL. The CDR3 loop spans 15 amino acids. CDR3: CASSQRGQGTDTQYF. Written as DNA, the CDR3 is TGCGCCAGCAGCCAGAGGGGACAGGGCACAGATACGCAGTATTTT.

CDR3 DNA sequence: TGTGCCAGCCAGGCAGATGGGGCCAACGTCCTGACTTTC. Translated, it gives CASQADGANVLTF. The gene calls are TRBV7-3 and TRBJ2-6; D is ambiguous. Germline V gene lookup returns CDR1 SGHTA and CDR2 FQGTGA. With 8 bases removed from V and 3 bases from J, the gap between germline ends came to 8 bases. This CDR3 spans 13 amino acids.

The rearrangement links TRBV20-1 to TRBJ1-3; 7 bases match TRBD1. Germline lookup yields CDR1 DFQATT and CDR2 SNEGSKA (reference sequence). Trimming took 6 bases from V and 0 from J; bases not matched to a gene: 5. The CDR3 runs 14 residues. CDR3 bases: TGCAGTGCAACAGGGGAACCCTCTGGAAACACCATATATTTT. Translating it yields CSATGEPSGNTIYF.

The CDR3 nucleotides are TGCAGCGGGAGGGACAACACCTACGAGCAGTACTTC. Residues: CSGRDNTYEQYF. The chain employs TRBV29-1 and TRBJ2-7, with D perhaps given as TRBD1 or TRBD2 (6 bases each). V was pared by 7 bases and J by 2 bases, with 12 bases between. This CDR3 has 12 residues. Germline V gives CDR1 SQVTM, CDR2 ANQGSEA.

This clonotype has a count of ten or more. The gene calls are TRBV12-3 or TRBV12-4 and TRBJ2-7, with a weak D call TRBD2 (5 bases). This CDR3 is built from 12 residues. Trimming cost V 8 bases and J 0 bases, with 8 bases left between them. CDR3 in DNA: TGTGCCAGCGGGAGTCCCTCCTACGAGCAGTACTTC. Protein product: CASGSPSYEQYF.

About this clonotype itself: Because it lacks the conserved phenylalanine or tryptophan at the end, this CDR3 is likely a read error. It is unclear where the CDR3 begins or ends on the DNA, so no DNA is shown, and the CDR3 is as TCRdb lists it. The chain uses TRBV25-1 and TRBJ2-1; the D call of TRBD1 is as the table states it, not checked on the DNA. A total of 8 residues make up the CDR3, ends included. Germline-derived CDR1 and CDR2 are MGHDK and SYGVNS. CDR3 region: CASSLFRA.

V and J are TRBV25-1 and TRBJ1-2; 9 positions agree with TRBD1. The CDR3 runs to 15 residues. V was clipped by 4 bases and J by 2 bases; unmatched bases: 5. Germline assignment: CDR1 MGHDK and CDR2 SYGVNS. CDR3 DNA: TGTGCCAGCAGTGCTAGGGACAGGGAGAACTATGGCTACACCTTC. Residues: CASSARDRENYGYTF.

The CDR3 DNA sequence: TGTGCCAGCAGCTTAGTTCAGGGGGGCGCCTATGGCTACACCTTC. Its translation: CASSLVQGGAYGYTF. The gene calls are TRBV7-9 and TRBJ1-2; 7 positions match TRBD1. Germline CDR1 SEHNR, CDR2 FQNEAQ (reference sequence). This CDR3 is built from 15 residues. The V gene end was trimmed by 1 base and the J gene end by 4 bases; junction bases not matched to a gene: 6.

The rearrangement uses TRBV6-5 and TRBJ1-2; D gene ambiguous. CDR3 length equals 13 residues. Trimming removed 2 bases at V and 1 base at J, with 5 bases between. Germline V gives CDR1 MNHEY, CDR2 SVGAGI. The CDR3 region is CASSYMGNYGYTF. The CDR3 DNA is TGTGCCAGCAGTTACATGGGTAACTATGGCTACACCTTC.

Note on this clonotype: At one of its ends the junction is not consistent with the germline gene, which may arise from a read error. The chain links TRBV20-1 to TRBJ2-5; D assignment may be TRBD1 or TRBD2 (5 bases each). Germline CDR1 reads DFQATT; CDR2 reads SNEGSKA (reference sequence). This CDR3 region has 10 residues. This chain's CDR3 is CSAREGVRDF. The CDR3 DNA follows: TGCAGTGCTAGAGAGGGGGTCCGGGACTTC.

This clonotype came up many times. The J gene is TRBJ2-2, the V gene TRBV5-1; no firm D call. The CDR3 is 14 amino acids. From germline, CDR1 is SGHRS and CDR2 YFSETQ. Trimming removed 4 bases from V and 1 base from J, with 8 bases in between. The CDR3 nucleotides are TGCGCCAGCAGCCCGGGTGGGAACACCGGGGAGCTGTTTTTT. Amino acid sequence: CASSPGGNTGELFF.

J is TRBJ2-7 and V is TRBV7-9, with D possibly TRBD2 on 5 matching bases. CDR1 is SEHNR and CDR2 is FQNEAQ in the germline V gene (reference sequence). V gave up 2 bases and J gave up 2 bases, with 7 bases separating them. The CDR3 extends over 13 amino acids. This chain's CDR3 is CASSLRGTYEQYF. In DNA form, the CDR3 reads TGTGCCAGCAGCTTACGAGGGACCTACGAGCAGTACTTC.

The CDR3 nucleotides read TGTGCCAGCAGTCACGGACAGACGACTGAAGCTTTCTTT. This translates into CASSHGQTTEAFF. This sequence joins TRBV6-6 and TRBJ1-1, with D possibly matching TRBD1 (6 bases). CDR3 size: 13 residues. In germline, CDR1 is MNHNY, CDR2 SVGAGI (reference sequence). Trimming shortened V by 5 bases and J by 5 bases, and 12 bases separated the two germline ends.